The 14 T cell receptor beta chains below were found in one sample sequenced in a study of metastatic and nonmetastatic thyroid tumors. TCRdb re-called the PCR reads with MiXCR. Of about 4,100 clones listed, 35% are singletons. Treatment of any kind had been given to no patient before thyroid surgery. The sample was adjacent normal tissue. These receptors all stem from a male donor with papillary thyroid cancer or a benign thyroid nodule (not recorded which). Some clones in this sample may be carry-over from other donors' samples.

The chain employs TRBV12-3 or TRBV12-4 and TRBJ1-5; 8 bases are a match to TRBD1. Trimming at V came to 6 bases and at J to 9 bases, leaving 10 bases not matched to a gene. There are 14 residues in the CDR3. DNA of the CDR3: TGTGCCAGCAGCCTTGGACAGGGCGGTTTGCCCCAGCATTTT. It translates to CASSLGQGGLPQHF.

The V call is TRBV27, the J call TRBJ2-7, with 11 bases identical to TRBD2. The V segment lost 2 bases and the J segment 4 bases; nucleotides outside the gene matches: 7. This CDR3 spans 16 amino acids. Germline V CDR1 and CDR2: MNHEY, SMNVEV (reference sequence). CDR3 sequence reads: CASSLSRLAGGYEQYF. In DNA, the CDR3 is TGTGCCAGCAGTTTAAGTAGGCTAGCGGGAGGATACGAGCAGTACTTC.

The V call is TRBV7-2, the J call TRBJ2-7, with 8 bases that match TRBD2. There are 13 residues in the CDR3. Germline V gene sequence: CDR1 SGHTA, CDR2 FQGNSA. V lost 2 bases to trimming and J lost 3 bases; unmatched junction nucleotides: 0. The CDR3 sequence is CASSLSGGYEQYF. CDR3 in DNA: TGTGCCAGCAGCTTAAGCGGGGGCTACGAGCAGTACTTC.

The chain links TRBV20-1 to TRBJ2-7; 7 bases agree with TRBD1. Trimming removed 5 bases from V and 0 bases from J; junction bases left unmatched: 4. Germline values: CDR1 DFQATT, CDR2 SNEGSKA (reference sequence). This CDR3 is 13 amino acids long. CDR3 nucleotide sequence: TGCAGTGCTTGGGACAGCTACTCCTACGAGCAGTACTTC. Protein: CSAWDSYSYEQYF.

V gene TRBV7-8 combines with J gene TRBJ2-7, with unresolved D. V was cut by 1 base and J by 9 bases, with 13 bases left in between. CDR1 and CDR2 (germline): SGHVS, FQNEAQ. The CDR3 loop spans 13 amino acids. The CDR3 DNA reads TGTGCCAGCAGCTTAGAGGCGCGGCTTAGGCAGTACTTC. Protein: CASSLEARLRQYF.

The chain uses TRBV6-5 and TRBJ2-7; TRBD2 matches 12 bases. The CDR3 runs 17 residues. Germline assignment: CDR1 MNHEY and CDR2 SVGAGI. V shed 7 bases and J 4 bases; nucleotides not matched to a gene: 14. DNA for the CDR3: TGTGCCAGCACCCCCTTCCTGACTAGCGGGAGTGCTTACGAGCAGTACTTC. Translated, it gives CASTPFLTSGSAYEQYF.

This clone was counted between two and nine times. The chain couples TRBV6-1 to TRBJ1-6; D is uncertain. Germline CDR1 MNHNS, CDR2 SASEGT. Trimming took off 6 bases at V and 3 bases at J, with 12 bases between the two ends. CDR3 length: 15 amino acids. The CDR3 DNA reads TGTGCCAGCAGCCTAGGCAGCCTCTATAATTCACCCCTCCACTTT. Protein: CASSLGSLYNSPLHF.

The chain has TRBV6-1 and TRBJ1-3; D is uncertain. V dropped 4 bases and J dropped 0 bases, with 10 bases sitting between them. The CDR3 totals 15 residues. Per germline, CDR1 MNHNS and CDR2 SASEGT. The CDR3 region is CASSGTVLSGNTIYF. The DNA for the CDR3 is TGTGCCAGCAGTGGAACAGTGCTCTCTGGAAACACCATATATTTT.

V gene TRBV13 combines with J gene TRBJ2-1, with 12 positions matching TRBD2. The CDR3 contains 16 residues. The ends lost 5 bases at V and 0 bases at J; junction bases unmatched: 2. Germline V gives CDR1 PRHDT, CDR2 FYEKMQ (reference sequence). The CDR3 protein is CASSPTSGSSYNEQFF. The CDR3 DNA is TGTGCCAGCAGCCCGACTAGCGGGAGCTCCTACAATGAGCAGTTCTTC.

The chain is built from TRBV9 and TRBJ2-1, with D possibly TRBD2 on 5 matching bases. CDR3 size: 15 residues. Trimming cost V 5 bases and J 5 bases, with 17 bases left between them. Germline lookup yields CDR1 SGDLS and CDR2 YYNGEE. CDR3 nucleotide sequence: TGTGCCAGCAGTGAGGGCCTCCTAATTAACAATGAGCAGTTCTTC. It codes for CASSEGLLINNEQFF.

This clone was counted between two and nine times. The genes are TRBV20-1 and TRBJ2-1; TRBD2 matches 9 bases. Losses at the gene ends were 0 bases for V and 5 bases for J; bases not matched to a gene: 8. Germline V gene lookup returns CDR1 DFQATT and CDR2 SNEGSKA (reference sequence). There are 16 residues in the CDR3. CDR3 nucleotide sequence: TGCAGTGCTAGAGATTACCTAGCGGGACTGGACAATGAGCAGTTCTTC. This sequence encodes CSARDYLAGLDNEQFF.

The rearrangement uses TRBV30 and TRBJ1-4; no firm D call. V was trimmed by 1 base and J by 3 bases, leaving 6 bases between them. Germline-derived CDR1 and CDR2 are GTSNPN and SVGIG (reference sequence). The CDR3 totals 13 residues. CDR3 DNA: TGTGCCTGGAGTGCGCGCCCTAATGAAAAACTGTTTTTT. As protein: CAWSARPNEKLFF.

Comment on this clone: The final CDR3 position lacks the conserved phenylalanine or tryptophan, pointing to a likely read error. No DNA is shown, since the ends of the CDR3 on it are uncertain; the CDR3 is the one TCRdb lists. The chain combines TRBV5-4 with TRBJ2-4; the table's D call of TRBD1 was not tested on the DNA. The germline V gene has CDR1 SGHNT and CDR2 YYREEE (reference sequence). Counting both end residues, the CDR3 totals 15 amino acids. The CDR3 loop reads CASSAQGEAKNIQSV.

This chain links TRBV5-1 with TRBJ2-7; 9 nucleotides line up with TRBD2. J gave up 2 bases and V 0 bases, and 3 bases lay outside the gene matches. The CDR3 is 15 amino acids. Germline CDR1 SGHRS, CDR2 YFSETQ. CDR3 loop: CASSLGGLATYEQYF. Here the CDR3 DNA reads TGCGCCAGCAGCTTGGGGGGACTAGCCACCTACGAGCAGTACTTC.